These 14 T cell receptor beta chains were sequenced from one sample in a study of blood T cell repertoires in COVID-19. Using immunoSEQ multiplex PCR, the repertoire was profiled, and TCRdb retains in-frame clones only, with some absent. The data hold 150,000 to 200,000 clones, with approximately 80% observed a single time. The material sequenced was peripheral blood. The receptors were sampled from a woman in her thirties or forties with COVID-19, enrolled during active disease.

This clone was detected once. CDR3 nucleotides: TGTGCCAGCAGTGACCCCACCAGACTAGCGGGGGAGCGTTTAAATGAGCAGTTCTTC. It codes for CASSDPTRLAGERLNEQFF. V usage is TRBV2 and J usage is TRBJ2-1; 12 bases line up with TRBD2. Trimming cost V 3 bases and J 7 bases; bases outside gene matches: 16. The germline V gene encodes CDR1 SNHLY and CDR2 FYNNEI. The CDR3 totals 19 residues.

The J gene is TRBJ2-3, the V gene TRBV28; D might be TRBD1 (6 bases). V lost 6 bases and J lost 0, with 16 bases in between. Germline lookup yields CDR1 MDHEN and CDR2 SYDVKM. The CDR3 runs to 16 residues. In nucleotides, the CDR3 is TGTGCCAGCAGGGACCTGTTGGGGGCGAGCACAGATACGCAGTATTTT. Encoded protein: CASRDLLGASTDTQYF.

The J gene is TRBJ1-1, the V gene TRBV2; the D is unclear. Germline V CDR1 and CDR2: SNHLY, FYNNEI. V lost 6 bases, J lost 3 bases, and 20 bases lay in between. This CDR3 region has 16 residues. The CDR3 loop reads CASRRVGGRRYTEAFF. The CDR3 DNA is TGTGCCAGCAGGAGAGTGGGAGGCAGGAGATACACTGAAGCTTTCTTT.

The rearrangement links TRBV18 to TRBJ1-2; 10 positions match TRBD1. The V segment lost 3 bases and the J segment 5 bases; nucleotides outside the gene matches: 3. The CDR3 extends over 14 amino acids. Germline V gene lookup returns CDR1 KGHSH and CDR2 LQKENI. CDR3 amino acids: CASSPPGQGYGYTF. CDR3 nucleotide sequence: TGTGCCAGCTCACCCCCGGGACAGGGGTATGGCTACACCTTC.

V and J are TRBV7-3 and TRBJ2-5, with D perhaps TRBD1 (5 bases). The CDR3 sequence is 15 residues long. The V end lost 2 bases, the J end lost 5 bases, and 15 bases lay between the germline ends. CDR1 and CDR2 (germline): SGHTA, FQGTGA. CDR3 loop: CASSLSTGKGETQYF. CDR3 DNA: TGTGCCAGCAGCTTATCCACAGGAAAAGGGGAGACCCAGTACTTC.

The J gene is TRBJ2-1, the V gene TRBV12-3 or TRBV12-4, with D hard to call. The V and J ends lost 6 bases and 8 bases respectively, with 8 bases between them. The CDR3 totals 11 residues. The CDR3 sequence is CASRRIYEQFF. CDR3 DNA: TGTGCCAGCAGGAGAATTTATGAGCAGTTCTTC.

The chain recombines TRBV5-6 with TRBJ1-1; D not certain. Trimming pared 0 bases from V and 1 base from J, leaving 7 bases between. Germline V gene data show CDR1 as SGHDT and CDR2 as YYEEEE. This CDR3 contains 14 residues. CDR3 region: CASSLGGRNTEAFF. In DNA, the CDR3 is TGTGCCAGCAGCTTGGGAGGGCGGAACACTGAAGCTTTCTTT.

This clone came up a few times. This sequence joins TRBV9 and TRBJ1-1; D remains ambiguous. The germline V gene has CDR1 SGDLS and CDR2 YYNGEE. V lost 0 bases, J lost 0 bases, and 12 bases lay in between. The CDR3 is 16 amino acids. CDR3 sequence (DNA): TGTGCCAGCAGCGTAGGGGAGCGACCTTTGAACACTGAAGCTTTCTTT. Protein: CASSVGERPLNTEAFF.

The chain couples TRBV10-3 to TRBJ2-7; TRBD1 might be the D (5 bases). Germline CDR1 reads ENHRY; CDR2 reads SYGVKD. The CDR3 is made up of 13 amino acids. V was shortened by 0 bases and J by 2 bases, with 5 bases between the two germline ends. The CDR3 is CAISESGPYEQYF. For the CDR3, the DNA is TGTGCCATCAGTGAGTCGGGGCCCTACGAGCAGTACTTC.

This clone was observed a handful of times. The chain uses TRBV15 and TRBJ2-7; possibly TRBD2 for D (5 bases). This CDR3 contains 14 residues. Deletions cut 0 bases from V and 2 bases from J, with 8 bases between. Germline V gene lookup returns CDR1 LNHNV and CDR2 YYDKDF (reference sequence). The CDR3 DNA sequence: TGTGCCACCAGCAGAGATTTGCGGGCCTACGAGCAGTACTTC. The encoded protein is CATSRDLRAYEQYF.

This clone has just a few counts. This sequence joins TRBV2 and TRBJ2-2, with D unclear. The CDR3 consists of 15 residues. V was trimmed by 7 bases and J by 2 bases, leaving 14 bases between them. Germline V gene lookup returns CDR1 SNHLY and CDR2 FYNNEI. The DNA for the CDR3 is TGTGCCAGCACCCCTGTTACAGTTAACACCGGGGAGCTGTTTTTT. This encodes CASTPVTVNTGELFF.

The CDR3 spells CAISESAGSYNEQFF. CDR3 DNA sequence: TGTGCCATCAGTGAGTCCGCGGGGTCCTACAATGAGCAGTTCTTC. V is TRBV10-3 and J is TRBJ2-1, with D perhaps TRBD2 (6 bases). The CDR3 has 15 residues. Germline V lookup: CDR1 ENHRY, CDR2 SYGVKD. V was shortened by 0 bases and J by 1 base, with 7 bases between the two germline ends.

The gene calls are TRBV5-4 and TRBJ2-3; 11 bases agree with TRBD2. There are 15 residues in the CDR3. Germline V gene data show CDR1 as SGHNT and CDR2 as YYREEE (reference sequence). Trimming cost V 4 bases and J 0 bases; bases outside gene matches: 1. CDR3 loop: CASSRLAGSTDTQYF. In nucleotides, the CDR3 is TGTGCCAGCAGCCGACTAGCGGGGAGCACAGATACGCAGTATTTT. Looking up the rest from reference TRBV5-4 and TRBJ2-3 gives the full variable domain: ETGVTQSPTHLIKTRGQQVTLRCSSQSGHNTVSWYQQALGQGPQFIFQYYREEENGRGNFPPRFSGLQFPNYSSELNVNALELDDSALYLCASSRLAGSTDTQYFGPGTRLTVL.

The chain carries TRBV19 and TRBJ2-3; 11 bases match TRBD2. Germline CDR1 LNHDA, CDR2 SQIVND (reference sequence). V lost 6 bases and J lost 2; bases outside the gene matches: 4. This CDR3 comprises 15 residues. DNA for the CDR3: TGTGCCAGTAGGGGGACTAGCGGCCCCACAGATACGCAGTATTTT. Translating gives CASRGTSGPTDTQYF.